This entry concerns a single T cell receptor beta chain. This specimen belongs to a study of OX40 agonist ivuxolimab in advanced cancers. CDR1 is LNHDA, CDR2 SQIVND, per germline (reference sequence). Trimming shortened V by 1 base and J by 0 bases, and 7 bases separated the two germline ends. This CDR3 has 14 residues. The assay was immunoSEQ multiplex PCR, and TCRdb's table has in-frame clones only and misses some. This table holds 70,000 to 95,000 clones, about 91% found once. The origin of this receptor is an adult with an advanced solid tumor such as melanoma, head and neck, liver or kidney cancer. Sequenced here: CD4+ or CD8+ T cells sorted from blood, sampled in a trial of the OX40 agonist ivuxolimab. The V and J genes are TRBV19 and TRBJ2-7, with D possibly matching TRBD2 (6 bases). The CDR3 DNA reads TGTGCCAGTAGTATAGCGGGAGCCTCCTACGAGCAGTACTTC. Translating gives CASSIAGASYEQYF.